This T cell receptor (beta chain) originates from a study of OX40 agonist ivuxolimab in advanced cancers. The assay was immunoSEQ multiplex PCR, and TCRdb's table has in-frame clones only and misses some. In the table there are some 19,000 clones, 88% of which are singletons. Trimming took off 3 bases at V and 5 bases at J, with 7 bases between the two ends. The CDR3 has 13 residues. The germline V gene encodes CDR1 LNHDA and CDR2 SQIVND (reference sequence). The clonotype originates from an adult with an advanced solid tumor such as melanoma, head and neck, liver or kidney cancer. This sample comprised CD4+ or CD8+ T cells sorted from blood, obtained in a trial of the OX40 agonist ivuxolimab. The chain combines TRBV19 with TRBJ1-4, with D unresolved. DNA for the CDR3: TGTGCCAGTAGTATTGAACCAAATGAAAAACTGTTTTTT. It yields the protein CASSIEPNEKLFF.